Listed below are T cell receptor beta chains from one sample, sequenced in a study of a mutant IDH1 vaccine in newly diagnosed glioma. Assay used: immunoSEQ multiplex PCR; TCRdb lists only in-frame clones, some missing. The table shows around 50,000 clones, with approximately 80% occurring only once. These receptors lack a known antigen. Specimen: PBMCs, collected from a glioma patient whose treatment included an IDH1 peptide vaccine. The receptors come from a woman aged 18-30 years with glioma. The CDR3 runs from the conserved cysteine through the conserved F or W. D genes are given only for firm matches. Rows may omit the clone size; those that give it use once, few, many or a size class.

v_gene	j_gene	d_gene	abundance	CDR3nt	CDR3aa
TRBV7-2	TRBJ1-2	-	-	TGTGCCAGCAGACCCCTTGCGGGGGCGAGTGGCTACACCTTC	CASRPLAGASGYTF
TRBV7-2	TRBJ2-7	TRBD1	-	TGTGCCAGCATCGAGGACAGGGGCCCCTACGAGCAGTACTTC	CASIEDRGPYEQYF
TRBV19	TRBJ1-2	-	once	TGTGCCAGTACAAGGGGCGCGGATGGCTACACCTTC	CASTRGADGYTF
TRBV6-1	TRBJ2-5	TRBD2	-	TGTGCCAGCAGTGAGCTAGCGGGGGGCCCTGAGACCCAGTACTTC	CASSELAGGPETQYF
TRBV19	TRBJ2-7	TRBD1	-	TGTGCCAGTAGTGTCCGGGACAGCTCCTACGAGCAGTACTTC	CASSVRDSSYEQYF
TRBV11-2	TRBJ2-7	-	few	TGTGCCAGCAGCTTAGAAACGCTCTGTTATGGGGGGCCCTGTTCCTACGAGCAGTACTTC	CASSLETLCYGGPCSYEQYF
TRBV11-2	TRBJ2-2	TRBD2	few	TGTGCCAGCAGCCCCCGGAGCGGGGGGCCGACCGGGGAGCTGTTTTTT	CASSPRSGGPTGELFF
TRBV30	TRBJ2-2	-	once	TGTGCCTGGAGTTCGCTTGGGACCGGGGAGCTGTTTTTT	CAWSSLGTGELFF
TRBV28	TRBJ1-1	-	-	TGTGCCAGCAGATTATCGCGGGGGCAGTTGGGCGCTTTCTTT	CASRLSRGQLGAFF
TRBV18	TRBJ1-2	-	-	TGTGCCAGCTCACAGGTTTACGGCTACACCTTC	CASSQVYGYTF
TRBV7-6	TRBJ1-1	-	-	TGTGCCAGCAGTCTTTCCAGGGATTTGAACACTGAAGCTTTCTTT	CASSLSRDLNTEAFF
TRBV9	TRBJ2-3	TRBD2	-	TGTGCCAGCGCCGAGGGGCTAGCGGGATACACAGATACGCAGTATTTT	CASAEGLAGYTDTQYF
TRBV11-1	TRBJ2-2	-	-	TGTGCCAGCAGCTTAGGCGGTTCTGGGGAGCTGTTTTTT	CASSLGGSGELFF
TRBV30	TRBJ1-3	-	-	TGTGCCCGCAGGACGGCTGGAAACACCATATATTTT	CARRTAGNTIYF
TRBV28	TRBJ1-3	-	-	TGTGCCAGCAGTTCAGTAGAAGGCAGGGTGGATGGTAGGGCCATATATTTT	CASSSVEGRVDGRAIYF
TRBV7-3	TRBJ1-3	-	-	TGTGCCAGCAGCCTACGGGGGACCCCTGGAAACACCATATATTTT	CASSLRGTPGNTIYF
TRBV10-3	TRBJ2-3	TRBD1	-	TGTGCCATCAGCCCGGGACAGGGGGACAGAGGGTTGACGCAGTATTTT	CAISPGQGDRGLTQYF
TRBV19	TRBJ2-7	TRBD2	-	TGTGCCAGTAGTTTGGGACTAGCGGTTTACGAGCAGTACTTC	CASSLGLAVYEQYF
TRBV2	TRBJ1-5	-	once	TGTGCCAGCAAGAGAGGCAATCAGCCCCAGCATTTT	CASKRGNQPQHF
TRBV5-8	TRBJ1-2	TRBD1	-	TGTGCCAGCAGCTCTTTGGACAGGGCCGACTATGGCTACACCTTC	CASSSLDRADYGYTF
TRBV14	TRBJ1-2	-	-	TGTGCCACCTCGGTTACAGCCTTCTATGGCTACACCTTC	CATSVTAFYGYTF
TRBV11-2	TRBJ2-7	TRBD2	-	TGTGCCAGCAGCCGCCGGACTAGCGGAGAAATAGAGCAGTACTTC	CASSRRTSGEIEQYF
TRBV4-3	TRBJ1-4	TRBD1	once	TGCGCCAGCAGCCAAGGACAGGGGTGGTATGAAAAACTGTTTTTT	CASSQGQGWYEKLFF
TRBV9	TRBJ1-5	-	-	TGTGCCAGCAGCGCCAGTGGGGTTTACAATCAGCCCCAGCATTTT	CASSASGVYNQPQHF
TRBV5-4	TRBJ1-1	-	few	TGTGCCAGCAGCTTATCCACAGGGGAAGCTTTCTTT	CASSLSTGEAFF
TRBV29-1	TRBJ1-2	-	few	TGCAGCGTTGAGGGGACATCGAAGGGCTACACCTTC	CSVEGTSKGYTF
TRBV15	TRBJ2-5	TRBD1	-	TGTGCCACCAGCTTCGGGACAGAGCGAGAGACCCAGTACTTC	CATSFGTERETQYF
TRBV6-5	TRBJ1-5	-	-	TGTGCCAGCAGTTACAGTCAGTCTCAGCCCCAGCATTTT	CASSYSQSQPQHF
TRBV29-1	TRBJ2-2	-	-	TGCAGCGTTGGGGCCGAGAGCACCGGGGAGCTGTTTTTT	CSVGAESTGELFF
TRBV25-1	TRBJ1-6	TRBD1	-	TGTGCCAGCAGTGAATCAGGGGGCAAGGGTAATTCACCCCTCCACTTT	CASSESGGKGNSPLHF
TRBV5-1	TRBJ2-3	-	-	TGCGCCAGCAGCCCTGGTGGCACAGATACGCAGTATTTT	CASSPGGTDTQYF
TRBV19	TRBJ1-3	-	-	TGTGCCAGTAGTATAGTGGCCGGGGGTAGCTCTGGAAACACCATATATTTT	CASSIVAGGSSGNTIYF
TRBV29-1	TRBJ1-1	-	few	TGCAGCGTTCAGGGTCCCTTGGAGGGGACTGAAGCTTTCTTT	CSVQGPLEGTEAFF
TRBV10-1	TRBJ1-3	TRBD1	-	TGCGCCAGCAGTGGGGACAGCCAAAACACCATATATTTT	CASSGDSQNTIYF
TRBV19	TRBJ1-5	-	few	TGTGCCAGTAGTATCGTCCCAGGAACCATTAGCAATCAGCCCCAGCATTTT	CASSIVPGTISNQPQHF
TRBV30	TRBJ2-3	TRBD2	-	TGTGCCTGGAGTGTCGGGGGGGCTAGCACAGATACGCAGTATTTT	CAWSVGGASTDTQYF
TRBV5-4	TRBJ2-4	TRBD1	-	TGTGCCAGCAGCTTAAAGGGGGCGAACATTCAGTACTTC	CASSLKGANIQYF
TRBV5-4	TRBJ2-1	TRBD2	-	TGTGCCAGCAGCTCCCTTAGCGGGAGTTGGAATGAGCAGTTCTTC	CASSSLSGSWNEQFF
TRBV29-1	TRBJ2-1	TRBD2	-	TGCAGCGTTGAAACGAGAGGACTAGCGGGCATATACAATGAGCAGTTCTTC	CSVETRGLAGIYNEQFF
TRBV25-1	TRBJ2-3	-	-	TGTGCCAGCAACGGTGGCACAGATACGCAGTATTTT	CASNGGTDTQYF
TRBV6-1	TRBJ1-2	TRBD1	-	TGTGCCAGCAGTCGGGACAGGGACGGTGGCTACACCTTC	CASSRDRDGGYTF
TRBV30	TRBJ1-1	-	-	TGTGCCTGGACAGGGCTCATGAACACTGAAGCTTTCTTT	CAWTGLMNTEAFF
TRBV6-5	TRBJ1-5	-	few	TGTGCCAGCAGCGCGATGGACAATCAGCCCCAGCATTTT	CASSAMDNQPQHF
TRBV7-2	TRBJ1-6	-	-	TGTGCCAGCAGCTCAAGACCACAGCCATTTAATTCACCCCTCCACTTT	CASSSRPQPFNSPLHF
TRBV6-6	TRBJ2-2	-	few	TGTGCCAGCAATAGAGGATTCGCGAACACCGGGGAGCTGTTTTTT	CASNRGFANTGELFF
TRBV10-3	TRBJ1-4	-	-	TGTGCCACCGGAGCGGAAGTTGCGGAAAAACTGTTTTTT	CATGAEVAEKLFF
TRBV11-3	TRBJ2-2	-	-	TGTGCCAGCAGCTTAGTTCCGGGAGCGGGCGGGGAGCTGTTTTTT	CASSLVPGAGGELFF
TRBV19	TRBJ2-7	-	-	TGTGCCAGTAGTTTCGGTGCCTACGAGCAGTACTTC	CASSFGAYEQYF
TRBV11-3	TRBJ1-2	TRBD1	-	TGTGCCAGCAGCTCTCCGCCCATACAGGGGAACTATGGCTACACCTTC	CASSSPPIQGNYGYTF
TRBV19	TRBJ2-7	-	-	TGTGCCAGTAGGGGGGAAATCTCCTACGAGCAGTACTTC	CASRGEISYEQYF
TRBV9	TRBJ2-6	-	few	TGTGCCAGCAGCGTAGAGGGAGGCGCGGTTTCTGGGGCCAACGTCCTGACTTTC	CASSVEGGAVSGANVLTF
TRBV7-6	TRBJ2-7	TRBD1	-	TGTGCCAGCAGCTCCACCGGGACAGGGATCAACGAGCAGTACTTC	CASSSTGTGINEQYF
TRBV5-6	TRBJ2-7	-	-	TGTGCCAGCAGCTCGGGGTTGGTCTACGAGCAGTACTTC	CASSSGLVYEQYF